This passage covers 2 T cell receptor beta chains from one sample sequenced in a study of vaccination effects on CD4 cells after COVID-19. Within the ViraFEST assay, antigen-specific CD4+ T cells underwent expansion with viral peptide pools prior to sequencing. Culture lasted about 10 days before CD4+ T cell isolation. Profiling relied on immunoSEQ multiplex PCR, and the TCRdb table lists in-frame clones only, not all of them. The repertoire holds roughly 76,000 clones, around 70% seen once, with 1.5% to 2% in the top ten. No antigen has been assigned to these receptors. This material consisted of CD4+ T cells from PBMCs cultured with HCoV-229E spike peptides, taken before COVID-19 vaccination. Receptor source: a human donor who received a COVID-19 vaccine.

The chain uses TRBV29-1 and TRBJ2-1; maybe TRBD1 (6 bases). Germline loops: CDR1 SQVTM, CDR2 ANQGSEA. V was cut by 6 bases and J by 9 bases, with 24 bases left in between. This CDR3 has 15 residues. CDR3 region: CSVVLGQRVQSEQFF. In DNA, the CDR3 is TGCAGCGTCGTCTTGGGACAAAGGGTGCAAAGTGAGCAGTTCTTC.

This clone was seen more than once but under ten times. Here the CDR3 reads CASSQGRGTNEKLFF. CDR3 bases: TGCGCCAGCAGCCAAGGCCGCGGGACTAATGAAAAACTGTTTTTT. The V call is TRBV5-1, the J call TRBJ1-4; no clear D gene. This CDR3 comprises 15 residues. Trimming cost V 4 bases and J 2 bases, with 12 bases left between them. Germline V gene lookup returns CDR1 SGHRS and CDR2 YFSETQ.